The T cell receptor (beta chain) under discussion was sequenced for a study of cytomegalovirus exposure and HLA in healthy donors. Findings and limits, study-wide: It was likely that a cluster of highly shared sequence variants was a sequencing artifact. For TCR beta chains, V- and J-gene trimming was later linked to a missense DCLRE1C variant. Reports described diagnosis of cytomegalovirus status by the classifier as highly specific and sensitive.

Use of 60 Vbeta and 13 Jbeta primers characterized the PCR. Method: immunoSEQ multiplex PCR; TCRdb's copy keeps in-frame clones and lacks some. The sample has about 170,000 clones; over 60% are singletons. Participants comprised healthy donors of bone marrow. Regarding this clone: Antigen specificity is unknown.

The sample comprised PBMCs. The receptor was derived from a female donor in good health and CMV-seronegative.

The DNA for the CDR3 is TGTGCCAGCAGCCTGACCCCCAGCGGGGGGGAAGAGACCCAGTACTTC. This encodes CASSLTPSGGEETQYF. The chain has TRBV7-8 and TRBJ2-5, with 10 nucleotides matching TRBD2. Losses at the gene ends were 5 bases for V and 3 bases for J; bases not matched to a gene: 9. The V gene's germline CDR1 is SGHVS and CDR2 FQNEAQ. There are 16 residues in the CDR3.